These 25 T cell receptor beta chains were sequenced from one sample in a study of blood T cell repertoires in COVID-19. Only in-frame clones appear in the TCRdb table, and some are missing; sequencing was by immunoSEQ multiplex PCR. The sample yields about 390,000 clones, about 86% seen once. Sequenced input: PBMCs or T cells enriched from blood (not recorded which). Source of these receptors: a woman in her fifties or sixties who had recovered from COVID-19.

This clone has just a few counts. The CDR3 reads CASSGRLLTDTQYF. DNA for the CDR3: TGTGCCAGCAGTGGTCGTCTTCTCACAGATACGCAGTATTTT. The chain recombines TRBV2 with TRBJ2-3, with no clear D. The length of the CDR3 is 14 residues. Trimming pared 4 bases from V and 2 bases from J, leaving 10 bases between. CDR1 is SNHLY, CDR2 FYNNEI, per germline.

The chain recombines TRBV7-2 with TRBJ2-5, with D possibly TRBD1 on 6 matching bases. This CDR3 has 16 amino acids. V was pared by 2 bases and J by 5 bases, with 18 bases between. Germline assignment: CDR1 SGHTA and CDR2 FQGNSA. The CDR3 loop is CASSLRYREPAETQYF. The CDR3 bases are TGTGCCAGCAGCTTACGATACAGGGAGCCCGCCGAGACCCAGTACTTC.

The chain has TRBV28 and TRBJ1-2; 9 bases fit TRBD1. V gave up 5 bases and J gave up 6 bases; unmatched junction bases: 13. Germline CDR1 and CDR2: MDHEN and SYDVKM. The CDR3 runs to 16 residues. The CDR3 sequence: CASSKTGTGLLHGYTF. The CDR3 DNA reads as TGTGCCAGCAGTAAAACCGGGACAGGGCTTCTCCATGGCTACACCTTC.

The chain couples TRBV7-8 to TRBJ2-1, with D maybe TRBD2 (5 bases). The germline V gene has CDR1 SGHVS and CDR2 FQNEAQ. The V and J ends lost 1 base and 0 bases respectively, with 10 bases between them. The CDR3 covers 16 residues. CDR3 in amino acids: CASSLVSSGSYNEQFF. The CDR3 DNA reads TGTGCCAGCAGCTTAGTGTCCAGCGGCTCCTACAATGAGCAGTTCTTC.

This sequence joins TRBV19 and TRBJ2-1; D possibly corresponds to TRBD1 (6 bases). Trimming removed 4 bases at V and 7 bases at J, with 14 bases between. CDR3 length equals 14 residues. Germline V gives CDR1 LNHDA, CDR2 SQIVND (reference sequence). Written as DNA, the CDR3 is TGTGCCAGTAGTACCTCCTTCACAGGGAATGAGCAGTTCTTC. It encodes CASSTSFTGNEQFF.

Only one count was recorded for this clone. The V and J genes are TRBV28 and TRBJ1-2, with D tentatively TRBD1 (5 bases). This CDR3 is 14 amino acids long. CDR1 is MDHEN and CDR2 is SYDVKM in the germline V gene. V was clipped by 2 bases and J by 1 base, with 8 bases between them. The CDR3 DNA follows: TGTGCCAGCAGTTTAAAGCAGGGTAACTATGGCTACACCTTC. It codes for CASSLKQGNYGYTF.

The chain recombines TRBV5-8 with TRBJ2-3; D possibly corresponds to TRBD2 (5 bases). The V end was cut by 4 bases, the J end by 2 bases, with 14 bases between. CDR3 length: 15 amino acids. Per germline, CDR1 SGHTS and CDR2 YDEGEE. This CDR3 is CASSLVSGFTDTQYF. CDR3 DNA: TGTGCCAGCAGCCTGGTGTCGGGGTTCACAGATACGCAGTATTTT.

The gene calls are TRBV28 and TRBJ1-2, with 7 bases that match TRBD1. V lost 2 bases to trimming and J lost 4 bases; unmatched junction nucleotides: 7. Germline V gives CDR1 MDHEN, CDR2 SYDVKM. The CDR3 spans 15 residues. The CDR3 nucleotides are TGTGCCAGCAGTTTAGGTCAGGGGGGTAGCTATGGCTACACCTTC. It encodes CASSLGQGGSYGYTF.

This chain uses TRBV7-2 with TRBJ1-1; D ambiguous. The V and J ends lost 2 bases and 7 bases respectively, with 8 bases between them. Germline V gene lookup returns CDR1 SGHTA and CDR2 FQGNSA. CDR3 length: 12 residues. Written as DNA, the CDR3 is TGTGCCAGCAGCTTAACAGCAGTTGAAGCTTTCTTT. Translated, it gives CASSLTAVEAFF.

This chain uses TRBV24-1 with TRBJ2-3; 9 bases align to TRBD2. Germline-derived CDR1 and CDR2 are KGHDR and SFDVKD. The CDR3 has 16 residues. V was clipped by 3 bases and J by 2 bases; unmatched bases: 5. CDR3 in amino acids: CATSDTSGGTTDTQYF. The CDR3 coding sequence is TGTGCCACCAGTGATACCAGCGGGGGGACCACAGATACGCAGTATTTT.

The J gene is TRBJ1-2, the V gene TRBV4-1, with 8 bases lining up with TRBD1. Losses at the gene ends were 1 base for V and 8 bases for J; bases not matched to a gene: 15. The CDR3 loop spans 17 amino acids. Germline V gives CDR1 MGHRA, CDR2 YSYEKL. This chain's CDR3 is CASSQVTRGRANYGYTF. The CDR3 bases are TGCGCCAGCAGCCAAGTGACCAGGGGGCGAGCCAATTACGGCTACACCTTC.

The chain recombines TRBV2 with TRBJ1-2, with D possibly being TRBD1 (6 bases). There are 15 residues in the CDR3. The germline gives CDR1 SNHLY, CDR2 FYNNEI. Between the trimmed V and J ends, which lost 7 bases and 3 bases, there was a span of 18 bases. This CDR3 reads CASKSQGLWDYGYTF. Here the CDR3 DNA reads TGTGCCAGCAAGTCGCAGGGGTTGTGGGACTATGGCTACACCTTC.

In this sample, this clone turned up many times. The gene calls are TRBV28 and TRBJ1-2, with 8 bases identical to TRBD1. Trimming took 5 bases from V and 0 from J; bases not matched to a gene: 8. CDR1 and CDR2 (germline): MDHEN, SYDVKM. CDR3 length equals 16 residues. CDR3 sequence (DNA): TGTGCCAGCAGTGCAGGGACAGGAAGAGCTAACTATGGCTACACCTTC. Its protein product is CASSAGTGRANYGYTF.

The chain joins TRBV5-6 to TRBJ2-7, with 7 bases identical to TRBD1. Germline CDR1 and CDR2: SGHDT and YYEEEE. The CDR3 is made up of 14 amino acids. V was clipped by 4 bases and J by 2 bases; unmatched bases: 6. CDR3 coding DNA: TGTGCCAGCAGCGTAAGGGACAGAACCTACGAGCAGTACTTC. Protein: CASSVRDRTYEQYF.

This clone was seen only a few times. This clone may be a read error of a much larger clone one base away. The rearrangement links TRBV25-1 to TRBJ2-3; TRBD2 aligns across 10 bases. The CDR3 length is 15 residues. V lost 2 bases, J lost 2 bases, and 1 base stayed unmatched. The germline CDR1 and CDR2 sequences are MGHDK and SYGVNS. The CDR3 region is CASSELAGDTDTQYF. Written as DNA, the CDR3 is TGTGCCAGCAGTGAACTAGCGGGGGACACAGATACGCAGTATTTT. The full variable domain, rest sourced from reference TRBV25-1 and TRBJ2-3, is EADIYQTPRYLVIGTGKKITLECSQTMGHDKMYWYQQDPGMELHLIHYSYGVNSTEKGDLSSESTVSRIRTEHFPLTLESARPSHTSQYLCASSELAGDTDTQYFGPGTRLTVL.

The V call is TRBV20-1, the J call TRBJ1-1, with 8 bases lining up with TRBD1. Trimming at V came to 3 bases and at J to 4 bases, leaving 7 bases not matched to a gene. CDR1 is DFQATT and CDR2 is SNEGSKA in the germline V gene (reference sequence). This CDR3 is built from 14 residues. The CDR3 sequence: CSASNPTGGTEAFF. The DNA of the CDR3 is TGCAGTGCTAGTAACCCTACAGGGGGCACTGAAGCTTTCTTT.

Of note for this clone: The same CDR3 is also encoded by other DNA sequences in this sample. The chain is built from TRBV3-1 (or the pseudogene TRBV3-2) and TRBJ2-3; the match to TRBD2 covers 12 bases. V trimming: 2 bases; J trimming: 0 bases; junction bases outside the gene matches: 0. The CDR3 spans 16 residues. The germline V gene has CDR1 LGHDT and CDR2 YNNKEL (reference sequence). The CDR3 here is CASSQTSGGSTDTQYF. CDR3 sequence (DNA): TGTGCCAGCAGCCAAACTAGCGGGGGGAGCACAGATACGCAGTATTTT.

This chain joins TRBV19 and TRBJ1-6; a possible D gene is TRBD1 (5 bases). V was pared by 5 bases and J by 1 base, with 15 bases between. Per germline, CDR1 LNHDA and CDR2 SQIVND (reference sequence). This CDR3 contains 17 residues. As DNA, the CDR3 is TGTGCCAGTAGTCCGCGACGGGGGGGGTCCTATAATTCACCCCTCCACTTT. It is translated as CASSPRRGGSYNSPLHF.

This clone has a single count. The V gene is TRBV27, the J gene TRBJ1-4; possibly TRBD1 for D (5 bases). Per the germline V gene, CDR1 is MNHEY and CDR2 is SMNVEV (reference sequence). The CDR3 length is 14 residues. V was clipped by 1 base and J by 4 bases, with 7 bases between them. For the CDR3, the DNA is TGTGCCAGCAGTTTATACAGGAGTAATGAAAAACTGTTTTTT. This gives the protein CASSLYRSNEKLFF.

This chain connects TRBV2 to TRBJ1-2, with TRBD1 matching over 9 bases. The CDR3 totals 13 residues. V shed 7 bases, J shed 13 bases, and the junction held 13 bases outside the gene matches. The V gene's germline CDR1 is SNHLY and CDR2 FYNNEI. The DNA for the CDR3 is TGTGCCAGCACAACCGGGACAGGGCGCGGGGGCACCTTC. Translating it yields CASTTGTGRGGTF.

The J gene is TRBJ1-6, the V gene TRBV27; 9 bases are shared with TRBD1. Germline V gene lookup returns CDR1 MNHEY and CDR2 SMNVEV (reference sequence). The V gene end was trimmed by 1 base and the J gene end by 7 bases; junction bases not matched to a gene: 5. This CDR3 region has 16 residues. CDR3 nucleotide sequence: TGTGCCAGCAGTTTATACTCCGGGACAGGGAATTCACCCCTCCACTTT. It yields the protein CASSLYSGTGNSPLHF.

The chain employs TRBV2 and TRBJ2-5; D possibly corresponds to TRBD1 (6 bases). Looked up from germline, CDR1 is SNHLY and CDR2 is FYNNEI. The CDR3 has 15 amino acids. V was shortened by 3 bases and J by 0 bases, with 11 bases between the two germline ends. The CDR3 region is CASSEAGVNQETQYF. In DNA form, the CDR3 reads TGTGCCAGCAGTGAGGCAGGGGTAAACCAAGAGACCCAGTACTTC.

V is TRBV18 and J is TRBJ1-6; 8 bases align to TRBD1. V lost 6 bases to trimming and J lost 8 bases; unmatched junction nucleotides: 3. The germline V gene has CDR1 KGHSH and CDR2 LQKENI. This CDR3 spans 13 amino acids. CDR3 nucleotides: TGTGCCAGCTCGTCGACAGGGGATTCACCCCTCCACTTT. Protein product: CASSSTGDSPLHF.

The chain recombines TRBV5-1 with TRBJ1-6, with D perhaps TRBD1 (5 bases). This CDR3 spans 13 amino acids. The V end lost 0 bases, the J end lost 8 bases, and 6 bases lay between the germline ends. Per the germline V gene, CDR1 is SGHRS and CDR2 is YFSETQ. The CDR3 loop reads CASSLEGDSPLHF. Written as DNA, the CDR3 is TGCGCCAGCAGCTTGGAAGGGGATTCACCCCTCCACTTT.

In the case of this clone: Other DNA sequences in the sample encode the same CDR3. V and J are TRBV7-2 and TRBJ1-3; D may be TRBD1 (5 bases). Trimming took off 6 bases at V and 1 base at J, with 13 bases between the two ends. Germline CDR1 reads SGHTA; CDR2 reads FQGNSA. There are 15 residues in the CDR3. CDR3 sequence reads: CASSTDSSSGNTIYF. CDR3 nucleotide sequence: TGTGCCAGCAGTACAGACAGTTCGTCTGGAAACACCATATATTTT. Filled out from reference TRBV7-2 and TRBJ1-3, the complete variable domain reads GAGVSQSPSNKVTEKGKDVELRCDPISGHTALYWYRQSLGQGLEFLIYFQGNSAPDKSGLPSDRFSAERTGGSVSTLTIQRTQQEDSAVYLCASSTDSSSGNTIYFGEGSWLTVV.